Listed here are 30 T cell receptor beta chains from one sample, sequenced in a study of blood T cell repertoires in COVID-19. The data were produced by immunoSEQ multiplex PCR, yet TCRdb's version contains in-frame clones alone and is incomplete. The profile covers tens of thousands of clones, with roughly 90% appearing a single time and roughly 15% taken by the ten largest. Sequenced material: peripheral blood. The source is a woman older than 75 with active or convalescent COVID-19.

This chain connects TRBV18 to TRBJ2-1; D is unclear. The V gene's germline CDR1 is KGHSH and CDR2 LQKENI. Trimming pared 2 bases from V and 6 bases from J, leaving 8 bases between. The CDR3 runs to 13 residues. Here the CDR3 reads CASSPEDINEQFF. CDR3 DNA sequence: TGTGCCAGCTCACCAGAGGATATCAATGAGCAGTTCTTC.

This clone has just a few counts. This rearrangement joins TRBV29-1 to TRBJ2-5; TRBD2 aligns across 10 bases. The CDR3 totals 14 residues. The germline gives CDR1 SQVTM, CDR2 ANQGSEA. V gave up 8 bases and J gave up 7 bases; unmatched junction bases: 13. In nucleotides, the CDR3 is TGCAGCTCATACACTAGCGGGGTTCAGATGACCCAGTACTTC. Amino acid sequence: CSSYTSGVQMTQYF.

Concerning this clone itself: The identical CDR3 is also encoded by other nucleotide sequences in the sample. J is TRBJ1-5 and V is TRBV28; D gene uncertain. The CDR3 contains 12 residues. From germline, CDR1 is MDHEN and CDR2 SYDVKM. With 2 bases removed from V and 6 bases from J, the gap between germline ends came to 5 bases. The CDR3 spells CASSLASQPQHF. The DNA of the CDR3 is TGTGCCAGCAGTTTAGCTAGTCAGCCCCAGCATTTT.

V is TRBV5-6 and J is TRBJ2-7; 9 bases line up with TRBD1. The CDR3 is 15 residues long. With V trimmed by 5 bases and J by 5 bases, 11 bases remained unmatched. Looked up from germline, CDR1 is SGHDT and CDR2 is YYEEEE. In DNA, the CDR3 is TGTGCCAGCAGTCATTGGACAGGGGCGGGGAACGAGCAGTACTTC. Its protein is CASSHWTGAGNEQYF.

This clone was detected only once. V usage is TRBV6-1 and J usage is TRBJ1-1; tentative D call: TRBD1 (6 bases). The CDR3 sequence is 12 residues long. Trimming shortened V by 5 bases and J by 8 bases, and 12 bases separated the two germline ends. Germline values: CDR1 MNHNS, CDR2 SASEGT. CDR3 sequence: CASSSQGMEAFF. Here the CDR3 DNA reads TGTGCCAGCAGTTCCCAGGGGATGGAAGCTTTCTTT.

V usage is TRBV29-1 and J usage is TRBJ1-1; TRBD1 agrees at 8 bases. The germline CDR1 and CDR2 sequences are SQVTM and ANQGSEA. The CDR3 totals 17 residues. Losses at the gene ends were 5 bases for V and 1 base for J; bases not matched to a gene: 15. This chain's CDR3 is CSVQNRRTGRENTEAFF. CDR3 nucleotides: TGCAGCGTTCAAAATAGAAGGACAGGGCGGGAGAACACTGAAGCTTTCTTT.

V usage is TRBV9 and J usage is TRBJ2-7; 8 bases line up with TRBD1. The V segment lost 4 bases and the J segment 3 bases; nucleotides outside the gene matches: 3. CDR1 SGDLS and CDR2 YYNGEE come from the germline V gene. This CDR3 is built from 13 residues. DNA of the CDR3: TGTGCCAGCAGCTCAGGACAGGGCTACGAGCAGTACTTC. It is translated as CASSSGQGYEQYF.

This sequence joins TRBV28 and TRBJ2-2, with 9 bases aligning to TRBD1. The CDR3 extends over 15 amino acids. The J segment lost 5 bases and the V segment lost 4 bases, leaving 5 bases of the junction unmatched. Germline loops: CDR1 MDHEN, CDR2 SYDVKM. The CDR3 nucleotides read TGTGCCAGCAGTTACAGGGGGCCGAGGACCGGGGAGCTGTTTTTT. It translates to CASSYRGPRTGELFF.

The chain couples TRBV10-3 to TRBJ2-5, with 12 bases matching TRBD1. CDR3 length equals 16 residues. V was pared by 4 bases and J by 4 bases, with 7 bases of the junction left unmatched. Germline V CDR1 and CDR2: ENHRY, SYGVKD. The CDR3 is CAISVGGQGAGETQYF. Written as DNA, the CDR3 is TGTGCCATCAGTGTTGGGGGACAGGGGGCCGGAGAGACCCAGTACTTC.

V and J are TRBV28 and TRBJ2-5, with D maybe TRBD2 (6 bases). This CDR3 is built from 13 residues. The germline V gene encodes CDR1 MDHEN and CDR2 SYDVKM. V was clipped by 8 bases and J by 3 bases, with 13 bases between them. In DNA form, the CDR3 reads TGTGCCAGCGCATCCGGGGAGGAAGAGACCCAGTACTTC. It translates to CASASGEEETQYF.

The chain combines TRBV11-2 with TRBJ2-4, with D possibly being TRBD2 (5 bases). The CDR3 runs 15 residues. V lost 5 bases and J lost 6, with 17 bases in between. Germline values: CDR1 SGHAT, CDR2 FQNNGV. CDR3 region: CASSDSRTFGNIQYF. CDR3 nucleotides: TGTGCCAGCAGCGATTCGCGGACTTTCGGAAACATTCAGTACTTC.

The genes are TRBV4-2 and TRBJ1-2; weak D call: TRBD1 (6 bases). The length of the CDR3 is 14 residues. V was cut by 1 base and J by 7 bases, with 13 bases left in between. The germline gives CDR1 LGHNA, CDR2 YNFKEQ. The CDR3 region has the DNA TGTGCCAGCAGCCAAGCCACAGGGTCGAGTGGCTACACCTTC. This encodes CASSQATGSSGYTF.

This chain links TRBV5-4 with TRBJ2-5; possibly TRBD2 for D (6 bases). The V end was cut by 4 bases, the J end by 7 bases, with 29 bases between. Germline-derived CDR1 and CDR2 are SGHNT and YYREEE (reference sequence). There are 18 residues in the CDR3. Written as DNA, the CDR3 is TGTGCCAGCAGCCAGCCTGGGACGACTCCGGCGGGACCGGGGACCCAGTACTTC. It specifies CASSQPGTTPAGPGTQYF.

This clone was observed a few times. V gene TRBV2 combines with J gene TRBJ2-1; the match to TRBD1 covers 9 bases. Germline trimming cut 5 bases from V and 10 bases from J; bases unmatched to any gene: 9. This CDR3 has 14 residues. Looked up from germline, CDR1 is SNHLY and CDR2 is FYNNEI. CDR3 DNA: TGTGCCAGCAGTCGGGACAGGGCCGTGGCAGAGCAGTTCTTC. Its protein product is CASSRDRAVAEQFF.

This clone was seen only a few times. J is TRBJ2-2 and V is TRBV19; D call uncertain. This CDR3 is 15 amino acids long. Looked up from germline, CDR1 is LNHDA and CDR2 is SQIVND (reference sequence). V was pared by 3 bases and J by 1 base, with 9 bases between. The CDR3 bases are TGTGCCAGTAGTATTTTTGCGGAGAACACCGGGGAGCTGTTTTTT. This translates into CASSIFAENTGELFF.

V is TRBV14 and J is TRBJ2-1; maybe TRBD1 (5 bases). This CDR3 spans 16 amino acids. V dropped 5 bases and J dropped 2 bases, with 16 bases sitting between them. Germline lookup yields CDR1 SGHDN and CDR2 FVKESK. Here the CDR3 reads CASSAKVRVAYNEQFF. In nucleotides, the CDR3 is TGTGCCAGCAGCGCAAAGGTCAGGGTTGCCTACAATGAGCAGTTCTTC. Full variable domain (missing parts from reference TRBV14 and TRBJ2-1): EAGVTQFPSHSVIEKGQTVTLRCDPISGHDNLYWYRRVMGKEIKFLLHFVKESKQDESGMPNNRFLAERTGGTYSTLKVQPAELEDSGVYFCASSAKVRVAYNEQFFGPGTRLTVL.

The CDR3, as DNA: TGTGCCAGCAGCCAGGGGGTAGCGCAGTATTTT. This sequence encodes CASSQGVAQYF. V and J are TRBV7-2 and TRBJ2-3; 7 nucleotides agree with TRBD1. V lost 5 bases, J lost 10 bases, and 3 bases stayed unmatched. This CDR3 has 11 residues. Looked up from germline, CDR1 is SGHTA and CDR2 is FQGNSA. The whole variable domain, remainder taken from reference TRBV7-2 and TRBJ2-3, is GAGVSQSPSNKVTEKGKDVELRCDPISGHTALYWYRQSLGQGLEFLIYFQGNSAPDKSGLPSDRFSAERTGGSVSTLTIQRTQQEDSAVYLCASSQGVAQYFGPGTRLTVL.

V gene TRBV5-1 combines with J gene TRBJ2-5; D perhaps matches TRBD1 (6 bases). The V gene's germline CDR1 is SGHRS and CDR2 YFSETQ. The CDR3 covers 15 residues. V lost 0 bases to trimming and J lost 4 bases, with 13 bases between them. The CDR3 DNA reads TGCGCCAGCAGCTTGGATCCAGGGGCGGGAGAGACCCAGTACTTC. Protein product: CASSLDPGAGETQYF.

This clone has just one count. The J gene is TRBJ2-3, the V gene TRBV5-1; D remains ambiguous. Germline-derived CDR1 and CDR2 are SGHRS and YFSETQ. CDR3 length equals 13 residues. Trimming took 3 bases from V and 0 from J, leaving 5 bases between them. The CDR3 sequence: CASSWASTDTQYF. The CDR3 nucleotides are TGCGCCAGCAGCTGGGCTAGCACAGATACGCAGTATTTT.

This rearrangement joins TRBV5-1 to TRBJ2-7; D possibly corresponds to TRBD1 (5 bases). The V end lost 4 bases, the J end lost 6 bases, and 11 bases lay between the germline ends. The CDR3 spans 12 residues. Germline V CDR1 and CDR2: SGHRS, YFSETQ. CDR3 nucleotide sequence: TGCGCCAGCAGCGTGCAGGGTGGCGAGCAGTACTTC. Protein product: CASSVQGGEQYF.

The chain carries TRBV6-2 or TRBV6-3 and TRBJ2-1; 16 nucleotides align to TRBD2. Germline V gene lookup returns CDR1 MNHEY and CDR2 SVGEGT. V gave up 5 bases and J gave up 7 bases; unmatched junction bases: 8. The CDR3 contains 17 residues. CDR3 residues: CASSPGLAGGFWNEQFF. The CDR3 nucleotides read TGTGCCAGCAGTCCGGGACTAGCGGGGGGGTTTTGGAATGAGCAGTTCTTC.

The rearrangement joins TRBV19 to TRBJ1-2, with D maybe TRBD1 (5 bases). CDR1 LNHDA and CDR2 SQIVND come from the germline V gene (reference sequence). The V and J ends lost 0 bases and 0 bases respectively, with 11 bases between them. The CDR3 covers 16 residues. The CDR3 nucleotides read TGTGCCAGTAGTATAGACCCAGGGATGCCTAACTATGGCTACACCTTC. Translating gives CASSIDPGMPNYGYTF.

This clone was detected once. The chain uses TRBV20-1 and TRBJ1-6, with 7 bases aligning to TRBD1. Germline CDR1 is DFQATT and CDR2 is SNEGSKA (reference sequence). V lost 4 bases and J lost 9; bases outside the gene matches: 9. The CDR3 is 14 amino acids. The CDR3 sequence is CSAIEQGIRSPLHF. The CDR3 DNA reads TGCAGTGCTATTGAACAGGGGATCCGTTCACCCCTCCACTTT.

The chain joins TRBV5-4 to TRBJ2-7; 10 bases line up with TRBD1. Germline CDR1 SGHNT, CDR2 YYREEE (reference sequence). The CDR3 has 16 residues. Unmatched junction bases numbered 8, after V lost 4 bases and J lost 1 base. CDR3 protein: CASSGGTGEPSYEQYF. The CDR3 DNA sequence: TGTGCCAGCAGCGGGGGGACAGGGGAGCCGTCCTACGAGCAGTACTTC.

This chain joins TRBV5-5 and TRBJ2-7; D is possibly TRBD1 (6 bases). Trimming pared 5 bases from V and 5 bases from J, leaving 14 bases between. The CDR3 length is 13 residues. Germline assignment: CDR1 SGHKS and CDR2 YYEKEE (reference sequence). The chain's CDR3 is CASSFTTGHEQYF. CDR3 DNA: TGTGCCAGCAGTTTTACGACAGGACACGAGCAGTACTTC.

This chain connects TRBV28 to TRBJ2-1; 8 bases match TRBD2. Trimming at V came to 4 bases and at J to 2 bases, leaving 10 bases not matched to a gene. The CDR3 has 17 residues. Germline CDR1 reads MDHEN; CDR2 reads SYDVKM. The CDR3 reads CASSSVWAGGAYNEQFF. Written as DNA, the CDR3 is TGTGCCAGCAGTTCCGTCTGGGCGGGGGGCGCCTACAATGAGCAGTTCTTC.

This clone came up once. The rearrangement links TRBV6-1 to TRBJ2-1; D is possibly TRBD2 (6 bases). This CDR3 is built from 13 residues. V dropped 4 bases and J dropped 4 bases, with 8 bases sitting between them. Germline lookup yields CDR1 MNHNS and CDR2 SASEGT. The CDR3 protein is CASSGRDYNEQFF. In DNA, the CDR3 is TGTGCCAGCAGTGGGCGGGATTACAATGAGCAGTTCTTC.

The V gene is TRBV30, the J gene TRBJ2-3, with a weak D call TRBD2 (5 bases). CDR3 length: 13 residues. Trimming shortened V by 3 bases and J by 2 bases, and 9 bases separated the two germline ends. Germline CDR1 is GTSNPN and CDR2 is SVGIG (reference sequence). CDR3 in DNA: TGTGCCTGGAGGAGCGGCTTCACAGATACGCAGTATTTT. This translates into CAWRSGFTDTQYF.

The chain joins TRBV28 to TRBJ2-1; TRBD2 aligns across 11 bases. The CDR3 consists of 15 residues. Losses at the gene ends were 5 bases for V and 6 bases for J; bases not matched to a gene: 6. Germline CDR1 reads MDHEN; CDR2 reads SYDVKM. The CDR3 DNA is TGTGCCAGCAGTCAACTAGCGGGGGCCTCCAATGAGCAGTTCTTC. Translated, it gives CASSQLAGASNEQFF.

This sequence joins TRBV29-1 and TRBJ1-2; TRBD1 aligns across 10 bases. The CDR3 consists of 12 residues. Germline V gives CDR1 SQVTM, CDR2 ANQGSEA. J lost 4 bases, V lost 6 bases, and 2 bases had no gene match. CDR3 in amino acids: CSVGQGFYGYTF. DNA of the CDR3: TGCAGCGTGGGACAGGGGTTCTATGGCTACACCTTC.